Listed below are T cell receptor beta chains from one sample, sequenced in a study of PD-1 blockade in mismatch repair-deficient tumors. The method was immunoSEQ multiplex PCR; TCRdb's version includes in-frame clones alone and lacks a portion of them. Of 50,000 or so clones listed, roughly 80% were seen once; the top ten hold about 8.3%. The sample here was peripheral blood, taken 20 weeks after starting pembrolizumab. Every receptor here comes from an adult with mismatch repair-deficient cancer. Both conserved end residues are part of each CDR3. D genes are given only for firm matches. Size is stated for part of the rows, as once, few or many counts, or as a class when the clone is expanded.

v_call: TRBV9; clone_size: -; d_call: -; j_call: TRBJ2-2; cdr3_aa: CASSVTGGELFF; cdr3_nt: TGTGCCAGCAGCGTAACGGGCGGGGAGCTGTTTTTT
v_call: TRBV9; clone_size: once; d_call: -; j_call: TRBJ1-4; cdr3_aa: CASSVGAREKLFF; cdr3_nt: TGTGCCAGCAGCGTGGGGGCAAGAGAAAAACTGTTTTTT
v_call: TRBV30; clone_size: -; d_call: -; j_call: TRBJ2-2; cdr3_aa: CAWNPRLNTGELFF; cdr3_nt: TGTGCCTGGAACCCGAGACTTAACACCGGGGAGCTGTTTTTT
v_call: TRBV28; clone_size: -; d_call: -; j_call: TRBJ1-2; cdr3_aa: CASSSSPLNYGYTF; cdr3_nt: TGTGCCAGCAGTTCATCCCCCCTTAACTATGGCTACACCTTC
v_call: TRBV7-6; clone_size: -; d_call: -; j_call: TRBJ1-3; cdr3_aa: CASSLGFGGSGNTIYF; cdr3_nt: TGTGCCAGCAGCTTAGGTTTCGGGGGCTCTGGAAACACCATATATTTT
v_call: TRBV10-3; clone_size: -; d_call: TRBD1; j_call: TRBJ1-1; cdr3_aa: CATTGEGTLRTEAFF; cdr3_nt: TGTGCCACGACAGGGGAGGGGACATTACGTACTGAAGCTTTCTTT
v_call: TRBV27; clone_size: -; d_call: -; j_call: TRBJ2-2; cdr3_aa: CASSPLGDLNTGELFF; cdr3_nt: TGTGCCAGCAGCCCCTTAGGGGACCTGAACACCGGGGAGCTGTTTTTT
v_call: TRBV6-5; clone_size: -; d_call: -; j_call: TRBJ2-6; cdr3_aa: CASSYFGGTGANVLTF; cdr3_nt: TGTGCCAGCAGTTACTTTGGGGGGACTGGGGCCAACGTCCTGACTTTC
v_call: TRBV6-5; clone_size: -; d_call: TRBD1; j_call: TRBJ2-7; cdr3_aa: CASSYTGQGLTYEQYF; cdr3_nt: TGTGCCAGCAGTTACACTGGACAGGGTCTTACCTACGAGCAGTACTTC
v_call: TRBV29-1; clone_size: few; d_call: TRBD1; j_call: TRBJ2-1; cdr3_aa: CSASGGSGQGSYNEQFF; cdr3_nt: TGCAGCGCCTCAGGGGGATCGGGACAAGGCTCCTACAATGAGCAGTTCTTC
v_call: TRBV5-4; clone_size: -; d_call: TRBD1; j_call: TRBJ1-5; cdr3_aa: CASSIDRGNQPQHF; cdr3_nt: TGTGCCAGCAGCATTGACAGGGGCAATCAGCCCCAGCATTTT
v_call: TRBV18; clone_size: few; d_call: -; j_call: TRBJ2-5; cdr3_aa: CASSPPGETQYF; cdr3_nt: TGTGCCAGCTCACCACCAGGAGAGACCCAGTACTTC
v_call: TRBV19; clone_size: -; d_call: -; j_call: TRBJ2-3; cdr3_aa: CASSISGTPGADTQYF; cdr3_nt: TGTGCCAGTAGTATATCCGGGACCCCGGGGGCAGATACGCAGTATTTT
v_call: TRBV15; clone_size: few; d_call: TRBD2; j_call: TRBJ2-1; cdr3_aa: CATLGRGLAGGPVNEQFF; cdr3_nt: TGTGCCACCCTTGGGAGGGGACTAGCGGGAGGGCCGGTCAATGAGCAGTTCTTC
v_call: TRBV2; clone_size: -; d_call: -; j_call: TRBJ1-2; cdr3_aa: CASSPRTGRGFGYTF; cdr3_nt: TGTGCCAGCAGTCCTCGAACTGGCCGGGGATTTGGCTACACCTTC
v_call: TRBV19; clone_size: -; d_call: TRBD1; j_call: TRBJ1-1; cdr3_aa: CASSIDRVNPTEAFF; cdr3_nt: TGTGCCAGTAGTATCGACAGGGTCAACCCCACTGAAGCTTTCTTT
v_call: TRBV5-1; clone_size: -; d_call: TRBD2; j_call: TRBJ2-1; cdr3_aa: CASSSGAGLAVYNEQFF; cdr3_nt: TGCGCCAGCAGCTCCGGGGCGGGACTAGCGGTTTACAATGAGCAGTTCTTC
v_call: TRBV5-1; clone_size: -; d_call: -; j_call: TRBJ1-3; cdr3_aa: CASSPGGNSGNTIYF; cdr3_nt: TGCGCCAGCAGCCCGGGAGGCAACTCTGGAAACACCATATATTTT
v_call: TRBV9; clone_size: -; d_call: TRBD1; j_call: TRBJ1-2; cdr3_aa: CASSPTGKANGYTF; cdr3_nt: TGTGCCAGCAGCCCGACAGGGAAGGCAAATGGCTACACCTTC
v_call: TRBV25-1; clone_size: -; d_call: -; j_call: TRBJ2-3; cdr3_aa: CASSEGRESSTQYF; cdr3_nt: TGTGCCAGCAGTGAGGGACGGGAATCAAGTACGCAGTATTTT